This T cell receptor beta chain was documented in a study of technical replicates of blood from a few donors (dated by TCRdb to the late 2010s). Comment on this clone: No cognate antigen has been identified for it. Per-nucleotide qualities are absent, and no much larger clonotype sits a single base away.

For CDR1 and CDR2, the germline V gene lists SGHAT and FQNNGV. From its cysteine to its phenylalanine, the CDR3 spans 15 amino acids. Only the CDR3 region is kept as DNA, spanning 45 bases read in frame from base 1. The junction carries 12 bases between V and J, which are trimmed by 2 bases and 2 bases respectively. The library was produced with the immunoSEQ multiplex PCR assay. TCRdb carries this immuneACCESS record with in-frame sequences only. Its versions omit some clonotypes, under half of them owing to an unresolved V gene in the studies checked, with the rest unexplained. This sample holds under 100,000 clones; around 95% were observed only once. Jointly, the top ten make up 0.23% of the sample.

The rearranged segments are TRBV11-2 and TRBJ1-1, and the D gene may be TRBD1, 5 bases matching. Input material: T cells isolated from PBMCs. The clonotype originates from a human donor in good health. The CDR3 loop reads CASSLFYGQNTEAFF. The nucleotide sequence reads as follows: TGTGCCAGCAGCTTATTTTATGGACAAAACACTGAAGCTTTCTTT.